This TCR beta chain was captured by sequencing in a study of T-cell reconstitution after alpha-beta-depleted transplantation in children. Preparation of the TCRbeta library involved a method that used unique molecular identifiers. TCRdb redid the calling of the PCR reads with MiXCR, one entry per CDR3 protein. The data show about 690,000 distinct CDR3 sequences, roughly 17% seen once. This CDR3 has 15 amino acids. The germline V and J ends were trimmed by 6 bases and 0 bases, with 18 bases remaining between them. From germline, CDR1 is DFQATT and CDR2 SNEGSKA (reference sequence). The sequence came from a human donor who donated a stem cell graft to a child with acute myeloid leukemia. The sequenced sample was PBMCs from the stem cell graft donor, obtained from the stem cell graft. The rearrangement joins TRBV20-1 to TRBJ2-7; D perhaps matches TRBD2 (6 bases). Here the CDR3 reads CSAAASAKSSYEQYF. CDR3 DNA sequence: TGCAGTGCCGCCGCTAGCGCCAAGAGCTCCTACGAGCAGTACTTC.